In its sample, the clone carrying this T cell receptor (beta chain) was seen once. The data are from a study of long-term antiretroviral therapy in people with HIV. Investigators performed immunoSEQ version v3.0 at survey level. Method: immunoSEQ multiplex PCR; TCRdb's copy keeps in-frame clones and lacks some. In the table there are under 15,000 clones, about 80% of which are singletons. Trimming removed 3 bases from V and 0 bases from J, with 6 bases in between. Per the germline V gene, CDR1 is SGHTS and CDR2 is YDEGEE. The CDR3 sequence is 13 residues long. This specimen consisted of unsorted PBMCs, obtained around 8.1 years after starting antiretroviral therapy. This TCR was sampled from a man aged 45 to 65 with HIV. The rearrangement uses TRBV5-8 and TRBJ1-1; D is undetermined. As DNA, the CDR3 is TGTGCCAGCAGCTGGGCCTTGAACACTGAAGCTTTCTTT. Amino acids: CASSWALNTEAFF.